These 24 T cell receptor beta chains came from one sample sequenced in a study of post-analysis software for immune sequencing data. These receptors are not linked to any known antigen. Study-level points and caveats: The study found TRBV5-6, TRBV5-1 and TRBV20-1 among about 5 TRBV segments more frequent in patients than controls.

Tagging with unique molecular identifiers was a feature of the TCR beta cDNA libraries. TCRdb itself ran the PCR reads through MiXCR, one entry per CDR3 protein. The sample contains more than 500,000 distinct CDR3 sequences, around 36% of which appear only once. Sequenced material: blood. The receptors were sampled from a girl aged 2-17 years with multiple sclerosis.

The chain links TRBV6-6 to TRBJ2-5; D not resolved. The CDR3 spans 14 residues. The ends were cut back, 0 bases at V and 5 bases at J, with 10 bases in the middle. CDR1 is MNHNY, CDR2 SVGAGI, per germline (reference sequence). Here the CDR3 DNA reads TGTGCCAGCAGTTACTCAACTACTTGGGAGACCCAGTACTTC. Its translation: CASSYSTTWETQYF.

The V gene is TRBV5-1, the J gene TRBJ2-7; D gene unclear. The CDR3 is 12 amino acids. Germline CDR1 reads SGHRS; CDR2 reads YFSETQ. Trimming removed 0 bases from V and 6 bases from J, with 7 bases in between. CDR3 loop: CASSLVPGEQYF. The CDR3 coding sequence is TGCGCCAGCAGCTTGGTCCCGGGCGAGCAGTACTTC.

V and J are TRBV5-1 and TRBJ2-5; perhaps TRBD1 as D (6 bases). This CDR3 spans 13 amino acids. Trimming removed 4 bases from V and 5 bases from J, with 12 bases in between. Germline V gives CDR1 SGHRS, CDR2 YFSETQ. The CDR3 DNA follows: TGCGCCAGCAGCAGATGGGGGCGGGAGACCCAGTACTTC. As protein: CASSRWGRETQYF.

This sequence joins TRBV7-2 and TRBJ1-2; weak D call: TRBD1 (5 bases). The CDR3 length is 13 residues. Germline V gives CDR1 SGHTA, CDR2 FQGNSA. Trimming took 3 bases from V and 4 from J, leaving 9 bases between them. CDR3 amino acids: CASSLGGPYGYTF. Here the CDR3 DNA reads TGTGCCAGCAGCTTGGGGGGTCCCTATGGCTACACCTTC. Combining the CDR3 with reference TRBV7-2 and TRBJ1-2 gives the whole variable domain GAGVSQSPSNKVTEKGKDVELRCDPISGHTALYWYRQSLGQGLEFLIYFQGNSAPDKSGLPSDRFSAERTGGSVSTLTIQRTQQEDSAVYLCASSLGGPYGYTFGSGTRLTVV.

This clonotype occurred a few times. The chain carries TRBV12-3 or TRBV12-4 and TRBJ1-6; possible D gene TRBD1, 6 bases. The length of the CDR3 is 15 residues. V was shortened by 10 bases and J by 4 bases, with 17 bases between the two germline ends. The CDR3 is CAINVGGAYNSPLHF. In DNA, the CDR3 is TGTGCCATCAACGTGGGGGGCGCATATAATTCACCCCTCCACTTT.

This clonotype was counted a few times. J is TRBJ1-1 and V is TRBV4-1; D is ambiguous. Trimming removed 4 bases from V and 3 bases from J, with 9 bases in between. Per germline, CDR1 MGHRA and CDR2 YSYEKL. The CDR3 is 13 amino acids. In DNA form, the CDR3 reads TGCGCCAGCAGCCCAGACACGTACACTGAAGCTTTCTTT. It specifies CASSPDTYTEAFF.

The V gene is TRBV29-1, the J gene TRBJ2-3; possibly TRBD1 for D (6 bases). CDR3 length: 15 residues. Per the germline V gene, CDR1 is SQVTM and CDR2 is ANQGSEA. Between the trimmed V and J ends, which lost 8 bases and 2 bases, there was a span of 20 bases. The CDR3 here is CSLARDQGPTDTQYF. The CDR3 coding sequence is TGCAGCTTGGCCAGGGACCAGGGGCCCACAGATACGCAGTATTTT.

The table lists this clonotype with a few counts. The chain employs TRBV4-1 and TRBJ2-3; 8 bases fit TRBD2. CDR1 and CDR2 from the germline V gene are MGHRA and YSYEKL. This CDR3 region has 18 residues. V shed 5 bases and J 2 bases; nucleotides not matched to a gene: 15. The CDR3 loop reads CASSTRSGVLGNTDTQYF. CDR3 bases: TGCGCCAGCAGCACCCGTAGCGGGGTCCTAGGAAACACAGATACGCAGTATTTT.

J is TRBJ2-5 and V is TRBV3-1; D is uncertain. This CDR3 is built from 14 residues. Germline V CDR1 and CDR2: LGHDT, YNNKEL (reference sequence). The V end was cut by 0 bases, the J end by 5 bases, with 10 bases between. The DNA for the CDR3 is TGTGCCAGCAGCCAAGATTTCCCCAGCGAGACCCAGTACTTC. This sequence encodes CASSQDFPSETQYF.

In this sample, this clonotype turned up a few times. The chain couples TRBV7-2 to TRBJ2-1, with 10 positions matching TRBD1. Trimming cost V 7 bases and J 6 bases; bases outside gene matches: 18. The V gene's germline CDR1 is SGHTA and CDR2 FQGNSA. The CDR3 contains 18 residues. DNA of the CDR3: TGTGCCAGCAATAGGGACAGGGGACAAATCCGCTCAATCAATGAGCAGTTCTTC. Protein sequence: CASNRDRGQIRSINEQFF.

For the CDR3, the DNA is TGTGCCAGCAGCCAAGGTGAAACAGGACCCTACAATGAGCAGTACTTC. Encoded protein: CASSQGETGPYNEQYF. V and J are TRBV4-2 and TRBJ2-1; perhaps TRBD1 as D (5 bases). The DNA end lines up better with TRBJ2-7; the J call may be wrong. Germline lookup yields CDR1 LGHNA and CDR2 YNFKEQ. CDR3 length: 16 amino acids.

On this clonotype itself: Sequence at one end of the junction differs from germline and may be a read error. The chain employs TRBV13 and TRBJ1-2; D unresolved. CDR3 length equals 12 residues. Germline CDR1 reads PRHDT; CDR2 reads FYEKMQ (reference sequence). The CDR3 DNA reads as TGTGCCGGCAGCCTTCTGTCGTATGACTACACCTTC. Translation gives CAGSLLSYDYTF.

The rearrangement links TRBV3-1 to TRBJ2-5, with D perhaps matching TRBD1 or TRBD2 (5 bases each). From germline, CDR1 is LGHDT and CDR2 YNNKEL (reference sequence). The CDR3 spans 16 residues. V was cut by 2 bases and J by 1 base, with 14 bases left in between. CDR3 in DNA: TGTGCCAGCAGCCAAAGAGGGACGTCTTTCCAAGAGACCCAGTACTTC. This encodes CASSQRGTSFQETQYF.

The rearrangement uses TRBV7-9 and TRBJ2-5, with D hard to call. In germline, CDR1 is SEHNR, CDR2 FQNEAQ (reference sequence). The V end lost 7 bases, the J end lost 5 bases, and 14 bases lay between the germline ends. The CDR3 spans 13 residues. The CDR3, as DNA: TGTGCCAGCATCCCTATGGGCCGGGAGACCCAGTACTTC. The encoded protein is CASIPMGRETQYF.

The chain combines TRBV20-1 with TRBJ2-2; D possibly corresponds to TRBD2 (6 bases). From germline, CDR1 is DFQATT and CDR2 SNEGSKA (reference sequence). V was clipped by 4 bases and J by 2 bases, with 11 bases between them. The CDR3 spans 14 residues. The CDR3 reads CSATRAGNTGELFF. The CDR3 DNA reads TGCAGTGCTACTAGGGCGGGAAACACCGGGGAGCTGTTTTTT.

The chain has TRBV5-1 and TRBJ1-6; D is perhaps TRBD1 (5 bases). CDR1 is SGHRS and CDR2 is YFSETQ in the germline V gene. This CDR3 has 15 residues. The V gene lost 0 bases and the J gene lost 7 bases, with 11 bases spanning the gap. CDR3 nucleotides: TGCGCCAGCAGCTTGGAGGGACGGCAAAATTCACCCCTCCACTTT. Translated: CASSLEGRQNSPLHF.

This clonotype has only a few counts. The chain couples TRBV7-9 to TRBJ1-5; D is perhaps TRBD1 (6 bases). The CDR3 runs to 14 residues. The V and J ends lost 2 bases and 6 bases respectively, with 11 bases between them. Per germline, CDR1 SEHNR and CDR2 FQNEAQ (reference sequence). The CDR3 sequence is CASSLPGAVQPQHF. The CDR3 DNA reads TGTGCCAGCAGCTTACCAGGGGCAGTTCAGCCCCAGCATTTT.

This clonotype was seen a few times. The chain is built from TRBV20-1 and TRBJ1-5, with D hard to call. Trimming took off 3 bases at V and 4 bases at J, with 16 bases between the two ends. Germline assignment: CDR1 DFQATT and CDR2 SNEGSKA (reference sequence). The CDR3 runs 15 residues. CDR3 bases: TGCAGTGCTAGTCCGGGCTTAGGCCTTAATCAGCCCCAGCATTTT. The encoded protein is CSASPGLGLNQPQHF.

This chain uses TRBV2 with TRBJ2-3; TRBD2 might be the D (5 bases). The V gene lost 3 bases and the J gene lost 5 bases, with 15 bases spanning the gap. The CDR3 has 15 amino acids. The germline V gene has CDR1 SNHLY and CDR2 FYNNEI. The CDR3 DNA reads as TGTGCCAGCAGTGAGGCGGGCAGGTTCGGAGATACGCAGTATTTT. Protein: CASSEAGRFGDTQYF.

The chain couples TRBV20-1 to TRBJ2-1, with 9 bases that match TRBD1. Losses at the gene ends were 5 bases for V and 10 bases for J; bases not matched to a gene: 9. The CDR3 loop spans 13 amino acids. The V gene's germline CDR1 is DFQATT and CDR2 SNEGSKA (reference sequence). The CDR3 DNA reads TGCAGTGCTCATCGGACAGGGGTCGGAGAGCAGTTCTTC. Translated: CSAHRTGVGEQFF.

The V and J genes are TRBV5-1 and TRBJ1-2; 8 bases line up with TRBD1. V dropped 9 bases and J dropped 3; count of bases not matched to a gene: 7. Germline CDR1 and CDR2: SGHRS and YFSETQ. This CDR3 is built from 13 residues. For the CDR3, the DNA is TGCGCCACCCGACCAGGGGGCGACTATGGCTACACCTTC. Protein sequence: CATRPGGDYGYTF.

This clonotype was counted a few times. The V call is TRBV24-1, the J call TRBJ1-2, with 10 bases aligning to TRBD1. V lost 12 bases and J lost 6; bases outside the gene matches: 12. This CDR3 spans 14 amino acids. Germline assignment: CDR1 KGHDR and CDR2 SFDVKD. The CDR3 bases are TGTGCCCCGGAACCAGTGGACAGGGGGGATGGCTACACCTTC. It codes for CAPEPVDRGDGYTF.

The chain uses TRBV5-6 and TRBJ1-5, with D possibly TRBD1 on 5 matching bases. Between the trimmed V and J ends, which lost 2 bases and 5 bases, there was a span of 17 bases. CDR1 SGHDT and CDR2 YYEEEE come from the germline V gene. The CDR3 is 16 residues long. CDR3 sequence: CASSFAPTGTDQPQHF. The CDR3 bases are TGTGCCAGCAGCTTCGCCCCCACAGGAACGGATCAGCCCCAGCATTTT. Drawing the rest from reference TRBV5-6 and TRBJ1-5, the complete variable domain is DAGVTQSPTHLIKTRGQQVTLRCSPKSGHDTVSWYQQALGQGPQFIFQYYEEEERQRGNFPDRFSGHQFPNYSSELNVNALLLGDSALYLCASSFAPTGTDQPQHFGDGTRLSIL.

The CDR3 spells CASRRVPRADTQYF. DNA for the CDR3: TGTGCCAGCAGGCGGGTCCCAAGGGCAGATACGCAGTATTTT. V gene TRBV28 combines with J gene TRBJ2-3, with D possibly matching TRBD2 (5 bases). Trimming stripped 6 bases from V and 4 bases from J, with 14 bases between. Germline CDR1 is MDHEN and CDR2 is SYDVKM. The length of the CDR3 is 14 residues.